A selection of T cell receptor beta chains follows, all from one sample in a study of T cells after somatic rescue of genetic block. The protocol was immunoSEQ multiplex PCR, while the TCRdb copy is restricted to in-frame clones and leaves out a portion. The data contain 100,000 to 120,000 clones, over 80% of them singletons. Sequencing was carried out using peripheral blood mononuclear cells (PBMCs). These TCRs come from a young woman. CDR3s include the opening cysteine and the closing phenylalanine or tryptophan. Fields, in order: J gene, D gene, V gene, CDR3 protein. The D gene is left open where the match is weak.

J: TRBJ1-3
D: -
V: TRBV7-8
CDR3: CASSPRGAVSGNTIYF

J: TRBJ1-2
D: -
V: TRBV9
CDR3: CASSTRSGTVYGYTF

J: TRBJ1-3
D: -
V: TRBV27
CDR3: CASSWTAGAGNTIYF

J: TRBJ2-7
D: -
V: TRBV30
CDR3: CAWSVGQVEQYF

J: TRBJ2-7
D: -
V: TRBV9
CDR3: CASSGQDYEQYF

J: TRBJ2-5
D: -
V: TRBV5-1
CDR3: CASSWGAGKETQYF

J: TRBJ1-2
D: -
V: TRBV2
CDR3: CASSSYRDYYGYTF

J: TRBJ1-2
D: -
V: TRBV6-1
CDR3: CAGFDSGESGYTF

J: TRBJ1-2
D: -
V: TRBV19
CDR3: CASSIWDPRSDGYTF

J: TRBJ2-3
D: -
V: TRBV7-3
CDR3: CASSRGGPDTQYF

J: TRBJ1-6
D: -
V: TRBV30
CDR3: CAWSVAQGHSPLHF

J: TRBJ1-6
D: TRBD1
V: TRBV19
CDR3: CASSTGTGRDSPLHF

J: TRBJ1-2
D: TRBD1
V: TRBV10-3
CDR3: CAISDPDRGGGYTF

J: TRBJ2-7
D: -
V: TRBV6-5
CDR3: CASSPRPYDPYEQYF

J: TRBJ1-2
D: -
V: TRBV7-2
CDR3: CASSLGTNNYGYTF

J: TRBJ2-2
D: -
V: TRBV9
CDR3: CASSVAPSGELFF

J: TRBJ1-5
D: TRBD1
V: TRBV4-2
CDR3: CASSQEPGQGIGYSNQPQHF

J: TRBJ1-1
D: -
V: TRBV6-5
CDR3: CASSYGGSTEAFF

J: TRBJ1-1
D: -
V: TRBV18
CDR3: CASSPPGGSKAFF

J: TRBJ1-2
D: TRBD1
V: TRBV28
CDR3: CASSFPLTGAYGYTF

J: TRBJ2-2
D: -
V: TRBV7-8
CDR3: CASSPTVRGTGELFF

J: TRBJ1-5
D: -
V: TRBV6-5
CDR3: CASSSDSYSNQPQHF